What follows are 26 T cell receptor beta chains derived from one specimen sequenced in a study of blood T cell repertoires in COVID-19. The repertoire was sequenced with immunoSEQ multiplex PCR; TCRdb's copy has only in-frame clones and lacks some. The sample holds 90,000 or so clones, roughly 82% seen once. The source material was peripheral blood. The receptor source for this set is a man over 45 with active COVID-19.

The genes are TRBV27 and TRBJ1-2; possibly TRBD1 for D (5 bases). The CDR3 has 13 amino acids. Germline V gene data show CDR1 as MNHEY and CDR2 as SMNVEV (reference sequence). V dropped 5 bases and J dropped 4 bases, with 11 bases sitting between them. CDR3 nucleotide sequence: TGTGCCAGCAGTCTGCAGGGAATCTATGGCTACACCTTC. Amino acids: CASSLQGIYGYTF.

The chain combines TRBV9 with TRBJ2-5; no reliable D call. V was pared by 4 bases and J by 2 bases, with 15 bases between. There are 15 residues in the CDR3. The germline gives CDR1 SGDLS, CDR2 YYNGEE. As DNA, the CDR3 is TGTGCCAGCAGCTCAAGCGCCGCTCCACAAGAGACCCAGTACTTC. Its translation: CASSSSAAPQETQYF.

The chain couples TRBV4-3 to TRBJ2-5, with 9 nucleotides matching TRBD2. This CDR3 region has 17 residues. Germline values: CDR1 LGHNA, CDR2 YSLEER. V lost 1 base and J lost 7; bases outside the gene matches: 13. The CDR3 loop is CASSQGGGSGSLGTQYF. In nucleotides, the CDR3 is TGCGCCAGCAGCCAAGGGGGGGGTAGCGGGAGTCTGGGGACCCAGTACTTC.

The chain joins TRBV7-2 to TRBJ2-4; 8 bases match TRBD1. This CDR3 is 12 amino acids long. Germline CDR1 is SGHTA and CDR2 is FQGNSA. Trimming took 5 bases from V and 14 from J; bases not matched to a gene: 8. CDR3 bases: TGTGCCAGCAGCGGGCGACAGGGGAGGAAGTACTTC. Encoded protein: CASSGRQGRKYF.

The J gene is TRBJ1-5, the V gene TRBV7-4; D gene ambiguous. The CDR3 is 17 amino acids. V lost 3 bases to trimming and J lost 0 bases, with 15 bases between them. Germline V lookup: CDR1 SGHVT, CDR2 SQSDAQ. This chain's CDR3 is CASSFPGISHSNQPQHF. CDR3 in DNA: TGTGCCAGCAGCTTCCCCGGGATTTCTCATAGCAATCAGCCCCAGCATTTT.

The V gene is TRBV5-4, the J gene TRBJ1-2; TRBD1 might be the D (6 bases). The CDR3 sequence is 13 residues long. Looked up from germline, CDR1 is SGHNT and CDR2 is YYREEE (reference sequence). V was shortened by 7 bases and J by 7 bases, with 17 bases between the two germline ends. CDR3 coding DNA: TGTGCCAGCCGTCATCGACAGGAAGGTGGCTACACCTTC. Translation gives CASRHRQEGGYTF.

This clone was counted a few times. This rearrangement joins TRBV7-9 to TRBJ1-6; D call uncertain. The CDR3 totals 16 residues. The germline V and J ends were trimmed by 4 bases and 14 bases, with 24 bases remaining between them. Germline loops: CDR1 SEHNR, CDR2 FQNEAQ (reference sequence). The CDR3 bases are TGTGCCAGCAGCTCCGAGGACCAGCCCGGGGTGGGCACCCTCCACTTT. Protein product: CASSSEDQPGVGTLHF.

The chain carries TRBV9 and TRBJ2-7, with D tentatively TRBD2 (7 bases). Germline lookup yields CDR1 SGDLS and CDR2 YYNGEE. The germline V and J ends were trimmed by 4 bases and 3 bases, with 20 bases remaining between them. The length of the CDR3 is 16 residues. The CDR3 protein is CASSPGASGHLYEQYF. The CDR3 region has the DNA TGTGCCAGCAGCCCAGGGGCTAGCGGACACCTCTACGAGCAGTACTTC. Complete variable domain (other parts from reference TRBV9 and TRBJ2-7): DSGVTQTPKHLITATGQRVTLRCSPRSGDLSVYWYQQSLDQGLQFLIQYYNGEERAKGNILERFSAQQFPDLHSELNLSSLELGDSALYFCASSPGASGHLYEQYFGPGTRLTVT.

The rearrangement uses TRBV5-1 and TRBJ2-1, with 12 bases identical to TRBD1. The CDR3 has 14 amino acids. J lost 9 bases, V lost 4 bases, and 5 bases had no gene match. Germline V gives CDR1 SGHRS, CDR2 YFSETQ. CDR3 bases: TGCGCCAGCAGCGCGGGGACAGGGGGCAGTGAGCAGTTCTTC. As protein: CASSAGTGGSEQFF.

The chain is built from TRBV13 and TRBJ2-3; D is perhaps TRBD1 (5 bases). Germline CDR1 and CDR2: PRHDT and FYEKMQ (reference sequence). Trimming took 3 bases from V and 0 from J, leaving 16 bases between them. The CDR3 length is 17 residues. This CDR3 is CASSLGQGSLSTDTQYF. CDR3 nucleotide sequence: TGTGCCAGCAGCTTGGGTCAGGGTTCTTTAAGCACAGATACGCAGTATTTT.

The chain has TRBV6-5 and TRBJ1-3; 8 bases are shared with TRBD1. V dropped 6 bases and J dropped 4; count of bases not matched to a gene: 8. There are 15 residues in the CDR3. Germline-derived CDR1 and CDR2 are MNHEY and SVGAGI. In DNA form, the CDR3 reads TGTGCCAGCAGGCCCAGGGGGCTCTCCGGAAACACCATATATTTT. Its translation is CASRPRGLSGNTIYF.

This sequence joins TRBV30 and TRBJ1-1, with D tentatively TRBD1 (6 bases). CDR3 length: 10 amino acids. Germline V gene lookup returns CDR1 GTSNPN and CDR2 SVGIG (reference sequence). Trimming removed 5 bases from V and 8 bases from J, with 9 bases in between. CDR3 in DNA: TGTGCCTGGGGGACAACGGAAGCTTTCTTT. Encoded protein: CAWGTTEAFF.

In DNA form, the CDR3 reads TGCAGTGCTAGCCAGGGCGAGCAGTACTTC. Translation: CSASQGEQYF. The V and J genes are TRBV20-1 and TRBJ2-7, with D tentatively TRBD1 (5 bases). Germline values: CDR1 DFQATT, CDR2 SNEGSKA (reference sequence). This CDR3 is built from 10 residues. V lost 3 bases and J lost 6, with 6 bases in between.

The chain combines TRBV29-1 with TRBJ2-7, with D unresolved. The V end lost 5 bases, the J end lost 6 bases, and 17 bases lay between the germline ends. CDR3 length: 13 amino acids. Per germline, CDR1 SQVTM and CDR2 ANQGSEA. CDR3 nucleotide sequence: TGCAGCGTTCATCTTGACTCCCTGGGCGAGCAGTACTTC. It yields the protein CSVHLDSLGEQYF.

This clone was observed a handful of times. The chain has TRBV5-1 and TRBJ2-2, with D unclear. V lost 7 bases, J lost 3 bases, and 4 bases lay in between. CDR3 length: 11 residues. CDR1 and CDR2 from the germline V gene are SGHRS and YFSETQ. The CDR3 sequence: CASSDTGELFF. CDR3 nucleotide sequence: TGCGCCAGCTCGGACACCGGGGAGCTGTTTTTT.

For the CDR3, the DNA is TGTGCCAGCAGTCTCCTAGCGGGAGGAGGGGAGGAGCAGTTCTTC. Its translation: CASSLLAGGGEEQFF. The chain uses TRBV2 and TRBJ2-1; 11 bases line up with TRBD2. This CDR3 contains 15 residues. V was clipped by 5 bases and J by 10 bases; unmatched bases: 10. Germline lookup yields CDR1 SNHLY and CDR2 FYNNEI. The full variable domain, completed using reference TRBV2 and TRBJ2-1, is EPEVTQTPSHQVTQMGQEVILRCVPISNHLYFYWYRQILGQKVEFLVSFYNNEISEKSEIFDDQFSVERPDGSNFTLKIRSTKLEDSAMYFCASSLLAGGGEEQFFGPGTRLTVL.

This sequence joins TRBV5-6 and TRBJ1-5; D gene ambiguous. CDR3 length equals 14 residues. The V end lost 2 bases, the J end lost 3 bases, and 9 bases lay between the germline ends. Germline values: CDR1 SGHDT, CDR2 YYEEEE. The CDR3 sequence is CASSFRDYNQPQHF. CDR3 DNA sequence: TGTGCCAGCAGCTTTCGAGATTACAATCAGCCCCAGCATTTT.

V usage is TRBV19 and J usage is TRBJ2-2, with 8 bases matching TRBD1. CDR3 length: 14 amino acids. The germline CDR1 and CDR2 sequences are LNHDA and SQIVND (reference sequence). V lost 7 bases to trimming and J lost 1 base; unmatched junction nucleotides: 2. The CDR3 region is CASIGTGNTGELFF. The CDR3 DNA reads TGTGCCAGTATAGGGACAGGGAACACCGGGGAGCTGTTTTTT.

The chain combines TRBV5-6 with TRBJ1-6; D not certain. Germline assignment: CDR1 SGHDT and CDR2 YYEEEE. Trimming removed 4 bases at V and 8 bases at J, with 13 bases between. This CDR3 spans 14 amino acids. The CDR3 coding sequence is TGTGCCAGCAGCCCCTCTCCCGGGGATTCACCCCTCCACTTT. Protein: CASSPSPGDSPLHF.

CDR3 sequence: CASSRGGLAGDTQYF. The CDR3, as DNA: TGTGCCAGCAGTCGAGGGGGACTAGCAGGAGATACGCAGTATTTT. The rearrangement joins TRBV25-1 to TRBJ2-3; 9 bases align to TRBD2. There are 15 residues in the CDR3. V was clipped by 5 bases and J by 5 bases; unmatched bases: 8. Germline V gene sequence: CDR1 MGHDK, CDR2 SYGVNS.

Worth noting for this clone: At one boundary the junction diverges from the germline segment, which might be a read error. The CDR3, as DNA: TGCGCCAGCTCCGAGGAGATAGCGGGACCCCGGCGGATCTTC. Protein: CASSEEIAGPRRIF. The chain combines TRBV5-1 with TRBJ2-1; 8 bases match TRBD2. This CDR3 contains 14 residues. Germline lookup yields CDR1 SGHRS and CDR2 YFSETQ.

The V call is TRBV27, the J call TRBJ2-1, with D possibly matching TRBD2 (6 bases). CDR3 size: 17 residues. V lost 6 bases and J 1 base, leaving 19 bases between the germline ends. CDR1 is MNHEY, CDR2 SMNVEV, per germline (reference sequence). The CDR3 region has the DNA TGTGCCAGCAGGAGATGGTCAGCGGGCGGGTCCTACAATGAGCAGTTCTTC. It encodes CASRRWSAGGSYNEQFF.

The J gene is TRBJ1-1, the V gene TRBV19; perhaps TRBD1 as D (6 bases). CDR3 size: 12 residues. V was shortened by 3 bases and J by 11 bases, with 13 bases between the two germline ends. From germline, CDR1 is LNHDA and CDR2 SQIVND (reference sequence). The CDR3: CASSITRGSAFF. In nucleotides, the CDR3 is TGTGCCAGTAGTATCACCAGGGGATCGGCTTTCTTT.

V gene TRBV7-9 combines with J gene TRBJ2-5, with TRBD1 identical over 7 bases. Looked up from germline, CDR1 is SEHNR and CDR2 is FQNEAQ (reference sequence). The ends lost 3 bases at V and 3 bases at J; junction bases unmatched: 4. This CDR3 is built from 14 residues. In nucleotides, the CDR3 is TGTGCCAGCAGCTTTACCGGGACAGAAGAGACCCAGTACTTC. Amino acid sequence: CASSFTGTEETQYF.

This clone was seen only a few times. The chain combines TRBV10-3 with TRBJ1-1, with no clear D. The CDR3 sequence is 13 residues long. With 0 bases removed from V and 1 base from J, the gap between germline ends came to 3 bases. Germline V gene sequence: CDR1 ENHRY, CDR2 SYGVKD. The CDR3 here is CAISESANTEAFF. Written as DNA, the CDR3 is TGTGCCATCAGTGAGTCAGCGAACACTGAAGCTTTCTTT.

The J gene is TRBJ2-7, the V gene TRBV18; 8 nucleotides match TRBD1. The CDR3 is 13 amino acids. CDR1 and CDR2 (germline): KGHSH, LQKENI. The V and J ends lost 4 bases and 5 bases, in that order; junction bases with no gene match: 4. The DNA for the CDR3 is TGTGCCAGCTCACTGGACAGGGACGACGAGCAGTACTTC. Amino acid sequence: CASSLDRDDEQYF.